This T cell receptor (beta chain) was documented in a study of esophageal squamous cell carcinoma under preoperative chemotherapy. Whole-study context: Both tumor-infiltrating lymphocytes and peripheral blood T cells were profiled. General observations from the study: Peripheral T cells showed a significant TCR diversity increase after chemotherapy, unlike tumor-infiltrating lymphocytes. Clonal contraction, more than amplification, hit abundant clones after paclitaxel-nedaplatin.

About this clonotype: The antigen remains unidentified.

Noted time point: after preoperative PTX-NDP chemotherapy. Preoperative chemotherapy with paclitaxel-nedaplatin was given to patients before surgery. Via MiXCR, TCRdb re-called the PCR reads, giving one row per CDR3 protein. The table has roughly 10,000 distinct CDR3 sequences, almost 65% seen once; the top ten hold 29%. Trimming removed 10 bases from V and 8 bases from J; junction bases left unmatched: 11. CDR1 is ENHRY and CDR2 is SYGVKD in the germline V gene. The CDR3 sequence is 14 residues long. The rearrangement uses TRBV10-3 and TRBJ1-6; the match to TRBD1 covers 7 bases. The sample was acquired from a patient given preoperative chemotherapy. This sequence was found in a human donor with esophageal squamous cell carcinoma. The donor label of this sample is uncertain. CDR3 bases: TGTGCCACTAAATCCGGACAGGCGTATTCACCCCTCCACTTT. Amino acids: CATKSGQAYSPLHF.